This T cell receptor beta chain was sequenced during a study of CD8 T cells in Susac syndrome. RNA in amounts of about 0.5 to 1 ug was reverse transcribed with random hexamers. A single record per CDR3 protein comes from TCRdb applying MiXCR to the immunoSEQ multiplex PCR reads. The sample holds 210,000 or so distinct CDR3 sequences, less than 95% seen once. Germline lookup yields CDR1 GTSNPN and CDR2 SVGIG (reference sequence). The CDR3 loop spans 14 amino acids. Trimming removed 4 bases from V and 2 bases from J, with 14 bases in between. The receptor was isolated from a human donor with Susac syndrome. J is TRBJ1-2 and V is TRBV30; D is unclear. The specimen was CD4+ T cells from PBMCs. The CDR3 region has the DNA TGTGCCTGGACCCCAGGACGGAGGAACTATGGCTACACCTTC. It translates to CAWTPGRRNYGYTF.